This TCR beta chain was sequenced for a study of cytomegalovirus exposure and HLA in healthy donors (TCRdb year 2017). Regarding the research as a whole: In an earlier analysis of several hundred of the donors, roughly 300 Gb of sequence data and 100 million or so unique TCR beta sequences from roughly 200 million T cells were reported. An earlier analysis of 587 of the donors used high-throughput TCR beta sequencing to judge whether each TCR beta V gene segment behaved as functional or pseudogenic. Every repertoire in the discovery cohort had been generated on one and the same sequencing platform. The T cell repertoires of several hundred subjects were profiled by immunosequencing and related to cytomegalovirus serostatus. Donor age, sex, ethnicity and CMV serostatus were compiled together with the repertoire data. An early release that covered approximately 600 HLA-typed donors contained approximately 300 gigabases of sequencing data and tens of millions of unique TCR sequences. The number of typed donors differed by locus: about 629-630 for A, B, C, DRB1 and DQB1; some 540 for DQA1; roughly 600 for DPA1; and roughly 450 for DPB1. On average, 235,054 unique TCR beta nucleotide sequences were sequenced per donor among 398 genotyped donors of the cohort, with 15% to 20% of those sequences being non-productive. A separate validation cohort of about 110 different subjects was used in addition to the approximately 670-subject first cohort. To study patterns of TCR occurrence, a later analysis re-analyzed previously published TCR beta repertoires from around 660 donors and added high-resolution HLA genotyping. Of the roughly 400 genotyped donors, roughly 80% were placed in the genetic ancestry cluster associated with self-reported Caucasian donors. The study aimed to test whether signatures of past pathogen exposure could be identified by cataloging public T cell receptors. A later genetic analysis used genome-wide SNP genotypes for about 65% of the 666 donors, treating that subset as a discovery cohort. Because of strong linkage in the cohort, roughly five DR-DQ haplotypes were treated as single units for association and clustering. In the later analysis, no new phenotypic data were used to find candidate immune exposures; instead, reliance was placed on TCR beta sequences and their occurrence across donors. Class I and class II HLA loci were covered by the typing at four-digit resolution. The study combined high-throughput TCR immunosequencing, statistical association of individual TCRs with disease status, and machine learning to predict cytomegalovirus infection status.

From the cysteine up to the phenylalanine, the CDR3 has a length of 15 residues. The kept DNA is CDR3 alone, 45 bases in frame from the first base. CDR1 and CDR2 are drawn from the germline V gene: KGHSH, LQKENI. Beyond this particular receptor, the publication reports: In vitro tests confirmed that a few of the cytomegalovirus-associated TCR beta chains recognize cytomegalovirus antigens. Because the 87-base-pair reads could not distinguish some IMGT-functional V segments, including TRBV6-2 and TRBV6-3, those segments were excluded. According to a later analysis, TCR association rates differed among HLA loci, with DRB1 alleles showing the most associated TCRs and HLA-C alleles showing the fewest. A cluster of highly shared sequence variants was judged likely to be a technical artifact of the sequencing pipeline. HLA typing was unavailable for some donors at each locus, so association tests used only the typed subset. The classifier was reported to diagnose cytomegalovirus status with high specificity and sensitivity in both the original cohort and the validation cohort. Roughly 15 rarely observed V segments, including chromosome 9 orphons, were excluded from the earlier analysis of approximately 500 of the donors because counts were too low. Broadly in line with IMGT annotations, most TCR beta V segments showed up in productive rearrangements about 87% or about 30% of the time in an earlier analysis of several hundred of the donors. The study listed 150 to 200 TCR beta chains as associated with cytomegalovirus. Linkage disequilibrium might explain the correlated functional status among segregating V segments, but an unknown experimental factor could not be excluded. In a later analysis, over 15,000 TCR beta sequences were associated with specific HLA alleles at a false discovery rate of 0.05. Most TCR sequences were observed very rarely across donors, whereas some public TCRs were present in many individuals. In a later analysis, several top co-occurrence clusters were reported to appear linked to parvovirus B19, influenza, CMV and Epstein-Barr virus. The authors suggested that the approach could potentially be generalized to other disease states and immunological phenotypes. Assigning TCR associations to individual alleles was difficult when HLA alleles, especially DR and DQ, strongly co-occurred. The cohort was sequenced for TCR beta chains only, and without alpha or paired-chain data the features that could be detected were limited. Sequencing depth was assumed to be roughly uniform across donors in the presence/absence analyses, though that assumption may not hold. A further reported finding was that TCR beta sequences accurately predicted the HLA-A and HLA-B alleles for most subjects in the first cohort. Immune exposure information for the cohort was limited to CMV serostatus. In a later analysis, HLA-associated TCR beta chains showed more clonal expansion and lower generation probabilities than non-associated chains that were equally common. In a later genetic analysis, fewer N-insertions in productive TCRs were reported among donors in an Asian-associated ancestry cluster than the roughly 700-donor mean. Most CMV-associated TCR beta chains appeared to be HLA-restricted in a later analysis, and the HLA associations seemed to be driven largely by CMV exposure. In a later genetic analysis, a missense DCLRE1C variant was associated with V-gene and J-gene trimming of TCR beta chains, and the association was replicated in an independent cohort.

Libraries came from the immunoSEQ multiplex PCR assay. For the multiplex PCR, a mixture combining 60 forward primers for TCR Vbeta segments and 13 reverse primers for TCR Jbeta segments was used. Amplification of the CDR3 region of rearranged TCR beta genes was performed with a multiplex PCR assay on genomic DNA. The Illumina HiSeq System was used to sequence the amplified TCR beta libraries as 87-base-pair reads. The published analysis was carried out like this. A later analysis tallied around 87 million unique TCR beta chains across the 550 to 850 repertoires, and about 12 million of those chains were shared by two or more donors. Raw reads were error-corrected and collapsed into unique sequences with a nearest-neighbor algorithm that merged closely related sequences to remove PCR and sequencing errors. Alignment of CDR3 sequences to IMGT reference sequences was used to assign V, D and J gene segments. For a sequence to be retained, a match of at least six nucleotides was required to both a V gene segment and a J gene segment. A rearrangement was called productive if the CDR3 had no stop codons and remained in frame with V and J, and every other rearrangement was called non-productive. CDR3 was defined by IMGT convention, running from the second conserved V-encoded cysteine to the conserved J-encoded phenylalanine. In an earlier analysis of roughly 610 of the donors, sequences lacking an unambiguous match to a single V gene segment were excluded. An earlier analysis of 550 to 650 of the donors classified V segments as functional when productive rearrangements were above 56.7% and as segregating when the standard deviation between donors was above 5%. To diagnose cytomegalovirus status from the catalog of TCR beta chain sequences, a statistical classification framework was built. V and J gene assignment, in a later analysis, came from comparing TCR nucleotide sequences with IMGT/GENE-DB human TR gene sequences. The TCRdist pipeline was used in a later analysis to assign CDR3 sequences and most-parsimonious VDJ recombination scenarios. In a later analysis, each TCR beta chain was defined by its CDR3 amino acid sequence together with its V-gene family, and reads lacking a unique V-gene family were excluded. In a later analysis, fewer than 600 highly shared, low-generation-probability nucleotide sequences were removed to address suspected cross-contamination and a sequencing artifact. For each public chain, a later analysis derived a clonal expansion index from normalized ranks of inferred template counts within each repertoire. In a later analysis, generation probabilities were computed using a VDJ recombination model fitted to out-of-frame rearrangements, and the results were checked against IGoR. In a later analysis, hypergeometric tests were used to score TCR-TCR, TCR-HLA and TCR-CMV co-occurrence, with a repertoire-size bias correction applied to TCR pairs. To estimate false discovery rates, a later analysis permuted the HLA or CMV assignments 20 times. A later analysis grouped co-occurring TCRs with DBSCAN, adding TCRdist sequence similarity when clustering within HLA-allele-positive subsets. Repertoires with fewer than 30,000 or more than 120,000 public chains, plus five repertoires with anomalous nucleotide sharing, were excluded from co-occurrence clustering. This immuneACCESS table, as held by TCRdb, lists in-frame sequences with V and J called but not all clones. Of the missing ones, under half trace to an unresolved V gene in checked studies; the others have no known cause. V and J calls and clone size are given by that table; D and trimming were obtained from the DNA. The sample includes around 150,000 clones, with approximately 60% observed a single time. The ten largest account for approximately 1.7% of the sample.

About this clone: Its antigen is not yet known. The germline gene is not matched at one end of the junction; a read error may be the cause.

The cohort was made up of approximately 700 healthy bone marrow donors. At the time of sampling, all cohort members were nominally healthy, though unrecorded immune exposures were likely present. Of the 670 or so cohort members, about 290 had a positive CMV serostatus and about 360 had a negative one, while no CMV serostatus was recorded for the donor. A peripheral blood sample was provided by each donor, and peripheral blood mononuclear cells were used for TCR beta sequencing. Genomic DNA was extracted from the blood cell samples with the Qiagen DNeasy Blood Extraction Kit. The chain is made from TRBV18 and TRBJ1-3; 11 nucleotides in the junction match TRBD1. The TCR comes from a human donor in good health. The sequenced sample consisted of PBMCs. The CDR3 protein sequence reads: CASSPSGTGGITIYF. The nucleotides are TGTGCCAGCTCACCCTCCGGGACAGGGGGAATCACCATATATTTT.